This T cell receptor (beta chain) was retrieved from a study of blood T cells in healthy people across ages (dated by TCRdb to 2014 to 2015). Describing the broader study: In model experiments, roughly one uniquely barcoded TCR beta cDNA molecule per two T cells was captured by template switching. Donors were grouped into four age groups: young (average approximately 16 years), middle-aged (around 39), aged (approximately 58) and long-lived (less than 85). Using deep sequencing normalized with unique cDNA molecular identifiers, the study measured how TCR beta repertoire diversity changes with age. To avoid experimental bias, donors of different ages were randomly spread across the sequencing lanes. Using the same blood draw, the study looked at two additional independent replicas of 1 million unique cDNA reads for two donors, one aged 18 to 30 and the other aged 80 or older. The full study reports these points: A strong correlation was found between observed TCR beta diversity and the percentage of naive T cells measured by flow cytometry. Total diversity estimates from one million sequenced T cells were considered lower bounds and underestimates. Because the CMV infection status of the donors was unknown, age-related changes in expanded clonotypes may potentially have been confounded. The long-lived group showed more naive CD4+ T cells, fewer expanded clones and increased TCR diversity than the aged group, suggesting age selection. Observed TCR beta diversity per million T cells fell roughly linearly with age, and a significant reduction was already apparent by age around 44. Conclusive comparison of naive and antigen-experienced compartments was prevented by the profiling of bulk unsorted PBMCs.

Library preparation was by 5' RACE. Sequencing relied on an Illumina HiSeq 2500. A second about 7 to 11 cycle PCR used a sample-barcoded 5' primer and a J-beta primer mix. A template-switch 5' adaptor carrying 12 random nucleotides introduced a unique molecular identifier onto each TCR beta cDNA molecule. At least 2.5 million CDR3-containing paired-end reads were obtained from each sample. All of the RNA was converted into first-strand cDNA using the Mint cDNA synthesis kit, with a TRBC-specific oligonucleotide serving as the primer. All cDNA was treated with uracil-DNA glycosylase and then went through a first 18-cycle PCR with the universal primers M1SS and BC2_uni_R. In the source study's methods: Normalization of each sample was performed by random selection of 1 million high-quality reads, each carrying a distinct molecular identifier. Instead of being binned into consensus sequences, reads that shared molecular identifiers were thrown out. CDR3 identification, clonotype clustering and error correction used MiTCR with a Q25 quality threshold and the strictest error-elimination algorithm. A nonparametric unseen species model using Euler transformation provided a lower-bound estimate of total TCR beta diversity. In TCRdb, the public reads were trimmed at Q25 with fastp and aligned with MiXCR, with productive beta chains retained. When rows share a CDR3 protein, they turn into one entry using the most common DNA and genes. The V and J calls shown here were made by TCRdb, not taken from the authors' results. The sample yields approximately 600,000 distinct CDR3 sequences; approximately 59% were counted once. Clones ranked in the top ten supply approximately 40% of the sample.

Systemically healthy Caucasian individuals from Russia, around 39 in total and aged about 6 to 100 years, were included as donors. Each donor gave ten milliliters of peripheral blood, collected into EDTA-treated Vacutainer tubes. Ficoll-Paque density-gradient centrifugation was used to isolate PBMCs, with at least 6.5 million per sample. Total RNA was extracted from PBMCs with Trizol reagent, with at least 6 micrograms obtained per sample. For every donor, an aliquot of PBMCs went through flow cytometry to measure the percentages of naive CD45RAhigh/CD27high T cells. The CDR3 covers 16 residues, taking in both the cysteine and the phenylalanine. Only the CDR3 DNA is retained, 48 bases long and in frame from the first base. V loses 2 bases at its end and J loses 3 bases; junction bases beyond the gene matches: 3. Reading the germline V gene gives CDR1 SNHLY and CDR2 FYNNEI. Details on this clonotype: No cognate antigen has been identified for it. Nothing much larger sits one base from this clone, and base qualities are not available.

The sequence is built from TRBV2 and TRBJ2-1, and TRBD1 aligns with 11 junction nucleotides. The TCR sequence derives from a man aged 55 to 70 in good health. The sample consisted of blood. The DNA is as follows: TGTGCCAGCAGTGAATCGGGACAGGGGGTCTACAATGAGCAGTTCTTC. It encodes CASSESGQGVYNEQFF.